This TCR beta chain was captured in a study of blood T cell repertoires in COVID-19. TCRdb's table, derived via immunoSEQ multiplex PCR, lists solely in-frame clones and lacks some. Altogether about 200,000 clones are present, roughly 90% being singletons, with the ten largest covering over 15%. This CDR3 is 13 amino acids long. Germline assignment: CDR1 LGHNA and CDR2 YNFKEQ. V was pared by 4 bases and J by 10 bases, with 14 bases between. This chain links TRBV4-2 with TRBJ2-1; D gene uncertain. Sample: peripheral blood. The clonotype was recovered from a man in his fifties or sixties with COVID-19, enrolled during active disease. CDR3 region: CASSRNELLEQFF. CDR3 DNA sequence: TGTGCCAGCAGCCGAAATGAGCTCCTCGAGCAGTTCTTC.